A single sample gave rise to the 10 T cell receptor beta chains below, sequenced in a study of T cell changes during pregnancy in multiple sclerosis. Assay: immunoSEQ multiplex PCR; the TCRdb copy retains only in-frame clones and omits some. The sample yields 60,000 or so clones, around 89% seen once. The material sequenced was peripheral blood, taken in the first trimester of pregnancy. Receptors originate from a female donor with multiple sclerosis, enrolled in a pregnancy study.

The chain has TRBV27 and TRBJ2-7; 10 bases match TRBD2. Per the germline V gene, CDR1 is MNHEY and CDR2 is SMNVEV (reference sequence). J was trimmed by 4 bases and V by 7 bases; bases with no gene match: 4. The CDR3 covers 13 residues. The CDR3 coding sequence is TGTGCCAGCACGAGCGGGGGGGGATACGAGCAGTACTTC. This gives the protein CASTSGGGYEQYF.

This clone was counted only a few times. The chain has TRBV10-1 and TRBJ1-2; 9 bases match TRBD1. After removal of 0 bases from V and 4 bases from J, the junction contained 12 bases not matched to a gene. CDR1 WNHNN and CDR2 SYGVQD come from the germline V gene (reference sequence). The CDR3 consists of 18 residues. This CDR3 is CASSESGRSGQGPYGYTF. CDR3 DNA: TGCGCCAGCAGTGAGTCGGGGCGTTCGGGACAGGGACCCTATGGCTACACCTTC.

This clone appeared many times. CDR3 amino acids: CASSPSGQGKDTEAFF. Here the CDR3 DNA reads TGTGCCAGCTCACCATCCGGACAGGGTAAGGACACTGAAGCTTTCTTT. The rearrangement joins TRBV18 to TRBJ1-1, with TRBD1 matching over 8 bases. CDR3 length: 16 amino acids. Germline loops: CDR1 KGHSH, CDR2 LQKENI. The V segment lost 2 bases and the J segment 3 bases; nucleotides outside the gene matches: 8.

The chain has TRBV5-6 and TRBJ2-1; possibly TRBD2 for D (5 bases). Germline loops: CDR1 SGHDT, CDR2 YYEEEE. Trimming removed 4 bases at V and 2 bases at J, with 10 bases between. The CDR3 runs to 14 residues. The chain's CDR3 is CASSRGGAYNEQFF. CDR3 coding DNA: TGTGCCAGCAGCCGGGGTGGTGCCTACAATGAGCAGTTCTTC.

This clone came up once. The V gene is TRBV4-3, the J gene TRBJ2-1; no definite D call. Germline V gene sequence: CDR1 LGHNA, CDR2 YSLEER. This CDR3 region has 13 residues. Trimming removed 1 base at V and 6 bases at J, with 7 bases between. The CDR3 DNA is TGCGCCAGCAGCCAAGTAGTCTTCAATGAGCAGTTCTTC. Amino acids: CASSQVVFNEQFF.

The chain carries TRBV18 and TRBJ2-3; 11 bases line up with TRBD2. Germline assignment: CDR1 KGHSH and CDR2 LQKENI. V shed 5 bases, J shed 1 base, and the junction held 8 bases outside the gene matches. The CDR3 loop spans 17 amino acids. CDR3 sequence (DNA): TGTGCCAGCTCAACAAAGCTAGCGGGAGGACGCACAGATACGCAGTATTTT. Translating gives CASSTKLAGGRTDTQYF.

The chain joins TRBV30 to TRBJ1-1; 7 bases align to TRBD1. Germline V gene lookup returns CDR1 GTSNPN and CDR2 SVGIG (reference sequence). This CDR3 contains 15 residues. The V gene end was trimmed by 1 base and the J gene end by 1 base; junction bases not matched to a gene: 6. Written as DNA, the CDR3 is TGTGCCTGGAGTGCACTCGGGACAGAGAACACTGAAGCTTTCTTT. Its protein product is CAWSALGTENTEAFF. The full variable domain, its missing parts supplied by reference TRBV30 and TRBJ1-1, is SQTIHQWPATLVQPVGSPLSLECTVEGTSNPNLYWYRQAAGRGLQLLFYSVGIGQISSEVPQNLSASRPQDRQFILSSKKLLLSDSGFYLCAWSALGTENTEAFFGQGTRLTVV.

The chain recombines TRBV5-1 with TRBJ1-3; 9 nucleotides match TRBD1. V shed 2 bases and J 0 bases; nucleotides not matched to a gene: 0. The V gene's germline CDR1 is SGHRS and CDR2 YFSETQ. The CDR3 contains 15 residues. The CDR3 nucleotides are TGCGCCAGCAGCTTACAGGGGGCCTCTGGAAACACCATATATTTT. This gives the protein CASSLQGASGNTIYF. Together with reference TRBV5-1 and TRBJ1-3, the CDR3 gives the full variable domain: KAGVTQTPRYLIKTRGQQVTLSCSPISGHRSVSWYQQTPGQGLQFLFEYFSETQRNKGNFPGRFSGRQFSNSRSEMNVSTLELGDSALYLCASSLQGASGNTIYFGEGSWLTVV.

The chain uses TRBV4-2 and TRBJ2-7; TRBD2 agrees at 7 bases. Looked up from germline, CDR1 is LGHNA and CDR2 is YNFKEQ. The ends lost 1 base at V and 0 bases at J; junction bases unmatched: 0. The CDR3 is 14 amino acids. Here the CDR3 DNA reads TGTGCCAGCAGCCAAGGACTAGCCTCCTACGAGCAGTACTTC. It is translated as CASSQGLASYEQYF.

J is TRBJ2-7 and V is TRBV2; 11 nucleotides align to TRBD1. This CDR3 region has 16 residues. Trimming cost V 7 bases and J 4 bases; bases outside gene matches: 12. The germline CDR1 and CDR2 sequences are SNHLY and FYNNEI. Here the CDR3 DNA reads TGTGCCAGCACCCAACCGGACAGGGGGCGAAGTTACGAGCAGTACTTC. Its translation: CASTQPDRGRSYEQYF.